Described below is a single T cell receptor (beta chain) sequence and its context. Its antigen remains unknown. This entry is derived from a study of identifying expanded T cells in peripheral blood. Study-wide results and caveats: Around 1.2 clones differed between technical replicates, versus approximately 17 and 20 over time. Clone count variance between approximately 2-week samples rose with total template count.

Assay used: immunoSEQ multiplex PCR; TCRdb lists only in-frame clones, some missing. This sample carries 85,000 to 90,000 clones, approximately 84% of them seen once, and the ten largest clones take about 5.6%. No infections or other immune events were documented during collection. Germline loops: CDR1 SNHLY, CDR2 FYNNEI. CDR3 length: 13 amino acids. J gave up 6 bases and V 8 bases, and 8 bases lay outside the gene matches. The chain carries TRBV2 and TRBJ2-7, with 9 bases aligning to TRBD1. The origin of this receptor is a person aged 18 to 75 in good health. Sequenced material: blood. The DNA for the CDR3 is TGTGCCAGCGCCCGGGACAGGGAGGGCGAGCAGTACTTC. Its translation is CASARDREGEQYF. The full variable domain, rest sourced from reference TRBV2 and TRBJ2-7, is EPEVTQTPSHQVTQMGQEVILRCVPISNHLYFYWYRQILGQKVEFLVSFYNNEISEKSEIFDDQFSVERPDGSNFTLKIRSTKLEDSAMYFCASARDREGEQYFGPGTRLTVT.